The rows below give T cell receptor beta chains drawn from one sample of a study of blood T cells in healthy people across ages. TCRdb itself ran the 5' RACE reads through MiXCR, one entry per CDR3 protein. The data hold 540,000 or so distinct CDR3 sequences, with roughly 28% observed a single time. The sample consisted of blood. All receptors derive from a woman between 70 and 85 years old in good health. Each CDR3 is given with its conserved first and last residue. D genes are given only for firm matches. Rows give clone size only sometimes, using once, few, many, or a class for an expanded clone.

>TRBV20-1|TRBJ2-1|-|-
CSARVVSFSYNEQFF
TGCAGTGCTAGAGTCGTATCCTTCTCCTACAATGAGCAGTTCTTC
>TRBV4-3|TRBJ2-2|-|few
CASSQDQVAGELFF
TGCGCCAGCAGCCAAGATCAAGTGGCAGGGGAGCTGTTTTTT
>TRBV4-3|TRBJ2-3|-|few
CASSQAVGGSEPDTQYF
TGCGCCAGCAGCCAAGCGGTTGGGGGCTCTGAGCCAGATACGCAGTATTTT
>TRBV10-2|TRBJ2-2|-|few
CATSRGWTGELFF
TGCGCCACTTCTAGGGGTTGGACCGGGGAGCTGTTTTTT
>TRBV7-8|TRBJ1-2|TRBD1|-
CASSLGQGTPWYGCTF
TGTGCCAGCAGCTTAGGACAGGGTACACCTTGGTATGGCTGCACCTTC
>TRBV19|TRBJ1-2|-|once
CASSITQGGGGYTF
TGTGCCAGTAGTATCACACAGGGCGGCGGCGGCTACACCTTC
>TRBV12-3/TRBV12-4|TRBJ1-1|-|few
CASSLRRMNTEAFF
TGTGCCAGCAGTTTGAGGCGGATGAACACTGAAGCTTTCTTT
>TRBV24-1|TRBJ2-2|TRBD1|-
CATSEGTGRTGELFF
TGTGCCACCAGTGAGGGGACAGGGCGAACCGGGGAGCTGTTTTTT
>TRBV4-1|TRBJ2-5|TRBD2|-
CASSQGVLAGGIQETQYF
TGCGCCAGCAGCCAAGGAGTTTTAGCGGGGGGTATCCAAGAGACCCAGTACTTC
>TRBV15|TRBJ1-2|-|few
CATSRELQMGGPDGYTF
TGTGCCACCAGCAGAGAGCTCCAAATGGGAGGGCCGGACGGCTACACCTTC
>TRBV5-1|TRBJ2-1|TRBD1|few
CASSTGTGPMYEQFF
TGCGCCAGCAGCACCGGGACAGGCCCTATGTATGAGCAGTTCTTC
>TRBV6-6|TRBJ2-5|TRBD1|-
CASSQGQAKWKTQYF
TGTGCCAGCAGCCAGGGACAGGCCAAATGGAAGACCCAGTACTTC
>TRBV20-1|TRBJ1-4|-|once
CSARDSSRAEKLFF
TGCAGTGCCAGGGACTCAAGTCGGGCTGAAAAACTGTTTTTT
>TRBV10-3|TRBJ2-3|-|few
CAISGRDHSTDTQYF
TGTGCCATCAGTGGCAGGGACCACAGCACAGATACGCAGTATTTT
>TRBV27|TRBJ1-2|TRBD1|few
CASRTIDRVLKGQTIDGYTF
TGTGCCAGCAGAACTATAGACAGGGTGCTAAAAGGCCAGACTATTGATGGCTACACCTTC
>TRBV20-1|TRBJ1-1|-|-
CSARQGTTVNTEAFF
TGCAGTGCTAGACAGGGGACGACCGTAAACACTGAAGCTTTCTTT
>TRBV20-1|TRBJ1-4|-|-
CSARRATGEKLFF
TGCAGTGCTAGAAGGGCAACCGGAGAAAAACTGTTTTTT
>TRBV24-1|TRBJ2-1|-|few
CATSDTARLNEQFF
TGTGCCACCAGTGATACTGCCCGGCTCAATGAGCAGTTCTTC
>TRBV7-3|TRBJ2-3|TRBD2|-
CASSTGLAGGVTDTQYF
TGTGCCAGCAGCACCGGACTAGCGGGGGGAGTGACAGATACGCAGTATTTT
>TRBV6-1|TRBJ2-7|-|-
CASRVTVNYEQYF
TGTGCCAGCAGGGTAACAGTAAACTACGAGCAGTACTTC
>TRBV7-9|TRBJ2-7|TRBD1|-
CASSPGTGPYEQYF
TGTGCCAGCAGCCCCGGGACAGGACCCTACGAGCAGTACTTC
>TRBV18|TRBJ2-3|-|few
CASSPVYSTDTQYF
TGTGCCAGCTCACCAGTCTATAGCACAGATACGCAGTATTTT